Listed here are 10 T cell receptor beta chains from one sample, sequenced in a study of shared clonotypes between healthy human individuals. The protocol was immunoSEQ multiplex PCR, while the TCRdb copy is restricted to in-frame clones and leaves out a portion. Among some 2,100,000 clones, just over 90% were seen once, and the ten largest hold roughly 1.7%. Naive CD8 cells lacked CD45RO and underwent positive selection for CCR7, leaving out terminally differentiated effector memory CD45RA+ cells. Specimen: naive CD8+ T cells from PBMCs. Every receptor here comes from a young man in good health. Some clones in this sample may be carry-over from other donors' samples.

The chain uses TRBV28 and TRBJ2-5, with D tentatively TRBD1 (6 bases). The CDR3 has 15 amino acids. Trimming removed 5 bases from V and 0 bases from J, with 13 bases in between. Germline V gene sequence: CDR1 MDHEN, CDR2 SYDVKM. The CDR3 coding sequence is TGTGCCAGCAGTCCTCGGACAGCGTACCAAGAGACCCAGTACTTC. Its protein product is CASSPRTAYQETQYF.

The chain carries TRBV5-5 and TRBJ2-2; possibly TRBD1 for D (5 bases). Germline V gene data show CDR1 as SGHKS and CDR2 as YYEKEE (reference sequence). CDR3 length: 14 residues. V lost 3 bases and J 9 bases, leaving 15 bases between the germline ends. DNA for the CDR3: TGTGCCAGCAGCTCGAAGCTTCAGGGCCGGGAGCTGTTTTTT. It is translated as CASSSKLQGRELFF.

This chain joins TRBV6-5 and TRBJ2-3, with D possibly TRBD1 on 5 matching bases. Germline V lookup: CDR1 MNHEY, CDR2 SVGAGI. V lost 1 base and J 6 bases, leaving 11 bases between the germline ends. This CDR3 is 14 amino acids long. The CDR3 loop reads CASSYLKGPDTQYF. In DNA form, the CDR3 reads TGTGCCAGCAGTTACTTAAAGGGGCCGGATACGCAGTATTTT.

V and J are TRBV9 and TRBJ2-7; D tentatively fits TRBD1 or TRBD2 (5 bases each). The ends were cut back, 4 bases at V and 2 bases at J, with 16 bases in the middle. The length of the CDR3 is 15 residues. Looked up from germline, CDR1 is SGDLS and CDR2 is YYNGEE. CDR3 bases: TGTGCCAGCAGCCCCGGGGCTGGTGTAACCTACGAGCAGTACTTC. This gives the protein CASSPGAGVTYEQYF.

The chain has TRBV4-3 and TRBJ2-1; 7 positions match TRBD2. The length of the CDR3 is 15 residues. Germline CDR1 is LGHNA and CDR2 is YSLEER. J gave up 4 bases and V 5 bases, and 8 bases lay outside the gene matches. CDR3 nucleotides: TGCGCCAGCAGCATGGGGCTAGCGGTGTACAATGAGCAGTTCTTC. It translates to CASSMGLAVYNEQFF.

This chain connects TRBV7-8 to TRBJ2-7, with 9 positions matching TRBD2. V was pared by 7 bases and J by 6 bases, with 16 bases of the junction left unmatched. This CDR3 has 16 amino acids. The germline V gene encodes CDR1 SGHVS and CDR2 FQNEAQ. The DNA for the CDR3 is TGTGCCAGCACCCCCAGCGGGGGGAGGGGGGGAGGCGAGCAGTACTTC. The encoded protein is CASTPSGGRGGGEQYF.

The chain carries TRBV28 and TRBJ2-7, with D tentatively TRBD2 (6 bases). CDR3 length equals 11 residues. Germline V gene sequence: CDR1 MDHEN, CDR2 SYDVKM. The CDR3 loop reads CALGGPNEQYF. The CDR3 coding sequence is TGTGCTTTGGGGGGACCTAACGAGCAGTACTTC.

The gene calls are TRBV9 and TRBJ1-5; TRBD1 aligns across 10 bases. Looked up from germline, CDR1 is SGDLS and CDR2 is YYNGEE. The trim removed 0 bases at V and 7 bases at J, leaving 4 bases unmatched. The CDR3 contains 15 residues. CDR3 in DNA: TGTGCCAGCAGCGTAGGGGGGACAGGGGTCCAGCCCCAGCATTTT. The encoded protein is CASSVGGTGVQPQHF.

Worth noting for this clone: This sample also contains other DNA sequences that code for the same CDR3. The V and J genes are TRBV6-5 and TRBJ2-1; TRBD2 matches at 7 bases. This CDR3 has 15 residues. The J segment lost 1 base and the V segment lost 6 bases, leaving 6 bases of the junction unmatched. Germline V gene data show CDR1 as MNHEY and CDR2 as SVGAGI. CDR3 in DNA: TGTGCCAGCAGCCGTCTAGCGGAGTCCTACAATGAGCAGTTCTTC. The encoded protein is CASSRLAESYNEQFF.

The chain is built from TRBV14 and TRBJ2-2, with 8 bases identical to TRBD2. The germline V gene has CDR1 SGHDN and CDR2 FVKESK. The CDR3 is 16 amino acids. Losses at the gene ends were 4 bases for V and 3 bases for J; bases not matched to a gene: 7. CDR3 protein: CASSPAPGGYTGELFF. As DNA, the CDR3 is TGTGCCAGCAGCCCAGCCCCGGGAGGGTACACCGGGGAGCTGTTTTTT.